This T cell receptor beta chain was retrieved from a study of Tregs in tolerant kidney transplant recipients. Germline CDR1 SNHLY, CDR2 FYNNEI. V lost 4 bases and J 7 bases, leaving 16 bases between the germline ends. This CDR3 contains 14 residues. CD4+CD25+CD127- Tregs, CD4+CD25- non-Tregs, CD4 and CD8 cells were sorted. Sequencing was performed with immunoSEQ multiplex PCR; in TCRdb, only in-frame clones are kept and a portion is missing. Here the sample spans about 240,000 clones, approximately 84% being singletons. The TCR was taken from a human donor in good health. The chain employs TRBV2 and TRBJ2-5; D may be TRBD2 (6 bases). The source material was CD4+ T cells from blood. CDR3: CASSVNWGVGTQYF. In nucleotides, the CDR3 is TGTGCCAGCAGTGTCAACTGGGGGGTGGGGACCCAGTACTTC.